The TCR beta chain described here comes from a study of identical twins (dated by TCRdb to 2016 to 2017). Looking at the study overall: To test whether fetal clonotypes persist, this study deep-sequenced TCR alpha and beta repertoires from monozygotic twins, from unrelated adults of various ages, and from cord blood. To rule out contamination, the twin experiments were replicated at different times with different library preparation protocols. The research as a whole found: Invariant T cells such as MAIT and iNKT could partly confound zero-insertion analyses, although diverse VJ usage argued against such confounding for most clonotypes. The excess sharing between twins in beta out-of-frame sequences was weaker because fewer shared sequences reduced the signal-to-noise ratio. Fewer insertions were carried by abundant cord blood beta clonotypes; a weaker similar trend was observed in young adult naive repertoires, while no such trend was observed in memory repertoires. Compared with coincidental sharing between unrelated individuals, an excess of low generation-probability sequences was observed among out-of-frame TCR alpha sequences shared between twins. Out-of-frame TCR alpha sharing in monozygotic twins was systematically underestimated by recombination models, whereas sharing between unrelated individuals was in agreement with the recombination models. Because the same donors could not be followed over many years, conclusions were based on cross-sectional statistical analysis.

Trimming accounts for 4 bases at V and 9 bases at J, while the number of junction bases matched to no gene is 10. For CDR1 and CDR2, the germline V gene lists KGHSY and FQNENV. From its cysteine to its phenylalanine, the CDR3 spans 15 amino acids. The only DNA kept is the CDR3, 45 bases in frame from the first base. Every donor in the study was a healthy Caucasian. The twin cohort comprised three pairs of female monozygotic twins, all aged about 18 to 29 years. Positive isolation kits from Invitrogen were used to isolate CD4+ and CD8+ T cell populations. Libraries were constructed by 5' RACE. The sequencer listed for this sample is Illumina HiSeq 2000. Template switching added a universal primer binding site, and the final cDNA carried a unique molecular identifier that allowed TCR cDNA molecules to be counted accurately. Specific primers in the conserved constant-segment region were used to synthesize first-strand cDNA for the TCR alpha and beta chains. To control for contamination, each cDNA library was double barcoded with a SMART-Mk sample barcode plus Illumina barcodes. TruSeq adapter sequences along with Illumina sample barcodes were introduced in two successive PCR steps. The Illumina HiSeq platform was used with custom primers to sequence TCR alpha and beta cDNA libraries. As for how the authors treated the data: MiGEC processed the raw reads to extract unique molecular identifiers, while MiXCR was used to determine the CDR3 positions. Recombination models were inferred per individual with the repgenHMM and IGoR tools using an EM algorithm. Shared clonotype analysis was performed with the tcR package in R, normalizing sharing by the product of cloneset sizes. Out-of-frame nonproductive sequences were analyzed to study raw recombination free of thymic and clonal selection effects. TCRdb's own reprocessing of the public reads used fastp at Q25 and MiXCR and kept productive beta chains. Duplicate CDR3 protein sequences are folded into a single record with the most common DNA and genes. Here the V and J calls rest on TCRdb's processing, not on the authors' analysis. Across this sample there are under 500,000 distinct CDR3 sequences, with approximately 14% seen only once. About 0.97% of the sample comes from the top ten.

About this clonotype itself: It has no known antigen specificity. Per-base qualities were not stored, and no clone one base away is much larger.

The data also belong to a second study, concerning yellow fever vaccine responses in identical twins. According to the second study: According to the authors, in identical twins the way T cells responded to vaccination appeared partly convergent and partly personalized. Focusing on identical twins, the study followed the T cell clones that responded to the vaccine, and did so with precision.

The TCR originated in a woman between 18 and 29 years old in good health. Sample: CD4+ T cells sorted from blood. This sequence uses TRBV16 and TRBJ2-1, with TRBD2 matching 9 junction bases. The DNA is TGTGCCAGCAGCCTTGGACTAGCGAACTTAGGTGAGCAGTTCTTC. Translated, it gives CASSLGLANLGEQFF.